This T cell receptor (beta chain) is drawn from a study of blood T cell repertoires in COVID-19. Turning to the study itself: Researchers got acute and convalescent COVID-19 samples from the United States, Italy and Spain. In each case, the material was cDNA or gDNA derived from T cells, B-cell-depleted T cells, or PBMCs.

With V trimmed by 1 base and J by 10 bases, 6 bases remained unmatched. CDR3 length equals 14 residues. Germline CDR1 and CDR2: SGHVS and FNYEAQ. Methods used by the authors: Counts of nucleated cells, estimated from reference gene primer amplification, were obtained. Clones were read by immunoSEQ multiplex PCR, and TCRdb kept only the in-frame ones, dropping some. V and J calls and clone size are copied from that table; D and trimming were computed from the DNA. This sample has under 45,000 clones, with about 86% found just once. This TCR derives from a human donor with acute or convalescent COVID-19. The donor label of this sample is uncertain. The sequenced material came from peripheral blood. J is TRBJ2-2 and V is TRBV7-6; 7 nucleotides line up with TRBD1. This CDR3 reads CASSLGVTGEELFF. The CDR3 DNA is TGTGCCAGCAGCTTAGGGGTTACAGGGGAGGAGCTGTTTTTT.